The 20 T cell receptor beta chains given below trace back to one sample, sequenced in a study of cytomegalovirus exposure and HLA in healthy donors (dated by TCRdb to between 2016 and 2019). The library came from the immunoSEQ multiplex PCR assay. For the multiplex PCR, a mixture combining 60 forward primers for TCR Vbeta segments and 13 reverse primers for TCR Jbeta segments was used. TCRdb mirrors the immuneACCESS table, restricted to in-frame sequences. Some clones are absent from its copies; in checked studies, under half trace to an unresolved V gene, and the reason for the others is unknown. The sample table includes about 83,000 clones. Around 4% of the sample is taken by the ten largest. Specimen: PBMCs. Receptors were obtained from a man aged 18-30 years in good health and CMV-seropositive.

As DNA, the CDR3 is TGTGCCACCCAGGGGCGTTCAGGAAACACCATATATTTT. Translation: CATQGRSGNTIYF. The rearrangement joins TRBV2 to TRBJ1-3; TRBD1 is a possible D gene (6 bases). The V and J ends lost 10 bases and 4 bases respectively, with 14 bases between them. The CDR3 totals 13 residues. Germline assignment: CDR1 SNHLY and CDR2 FYNNEI. The whole variable domain, remainder taken from reference TRBV2 and TRBJ1-3, is EPEVTQTPSHQVTQMGQEVILRCVPISNHLYFYWYRQILGQKVEFLVSFYNNEISEKSEIFDDQFSVERPDGSNFTLKIRSTKLEDSAMYFCATQGRSGNTIYFGEGSWLTVV.

CDR3 DNA sequence: TGCGCCAGCAGCCGAGAACCCGGGACTAGCTCTTACGAGCAGTACTTC. It codes for CASSREPGTSSYEQYF. The rearrangement joins TRBV4-1 to TRBJ2-7; TRBD2 agrees at 9 bases. With V trimmed by 4 bases and J by 4 bases, 11 bases remained unmatched. This CDR3 has 16 amino acids. CDR1 and CDR2 from the germline V gene are MGHRA and YSYEKL.

V is TRBV5-1 and J is TRBJ1-1; D gene unclear. CDR1 is SGHRS and CDR2 is YFSETQ in the germline V gene. CDR3 length: 15 residues. Trimming cost V 0 bases and J 0 bases, with 9 bases left between them. CDR3 region: CASSLASVMNTEAFF. In DNA form, the CDR3 reads TGCGCCAGCAGCTTGGCGTCAGTTATGAACACTGAAGCTTTCTTT. Full variable domain (outside the CDR3, taken from reference TRBV5-1 and TRBJ1-1): KAGVTQTPRYLIKTRGQQVTLSCSPISGHRSVSWYQQTPGQGLQFLFEYFSETQRNKGNFPGRFSGRQFSNSRSEMNVSTLELGDSALYLCASSLASVMNTEAFFGQGTRLTVV.

The chain combines TRBV14 with TRBJ2-1, with D uncertain. Trimming cost V 2 bases and J 2 bases, with 7 bases left between them. This CDR3 spans 14 amino acids. The germline V gene encodes CDR1 SGHDN and CDR2 FVKESK. CDR3 DNA sequence: TGTGCCAGCAGCCAAAAACCAGCCTACAATGAGCAGTTCTTC. It codes for CASSQKPAYNEQFF.

The gene calls are TRBV6-1 and TRBJ1-1, with a tentative D call TRBD1 (6 bases). Per germline, CDR1 MNHNS and CDR2 SASEGT. V shed 10 bases and J shed 1 base, with 13 bases lying between them. This CDR3 has 13 residues. CDR3 bases: TGTGCCACCCGAAACAGGGAGAACACTGAAGCTTTCTTT. Amino acids: CATRNRENTEAFF.

V is TRBV27 and J is TRBJ2-1; 9 bases are shared with TRBD2. CDR3 size: 15 residues. Germline V gene data show CDR1 as MNHEY and CDR2 as SMNVEV (reference sequence). The junction had 15 bases not matched to a gene; V was cut back by 10 bases and J by 8 bases. The CDR3 protein is CANHLTSGLFDEQFF. The CDR3 coding sequence is TGTGCCAACCACTTAACTAGCGGGCTTTTCGATGAGCAGTTCTTC.

The gene calls are TRBV4-2 and TRBJ2-5; 10 bases fit TRBD2. The CDR3 is 14 residues long. Losses at the gene ends were 4 bases for V and 3 bases for J; bases not matched to a gene: 2. The germline CDR1 and CDR2 sequences are LGHNA and YNFKEQ. CDR3 residues: CASSPGTSEETQYF. CDR3 coding DNA: TGTGCCAGCAGCCCCGGGACTAGCGAAGAGACCCAGTACTTC.

The chain carries TRBV7-3 and TRBJ1-2; D possibly corresponds to TRBD1 (6 bases). CDR1 and CDR2 from the germline V gene are SGHTA and FQGTGA. This CDR3 has 13 amino acids. V lost 5 bases to trimming and J lost 6 bases, with 13 bases between them. The CDR3 is CASSPGQLHGYTF. The CDR3 coding sequence is TGTGCCAGCAGCCCCGGACAGCTACATGGCTACACCTTC.

The chain combines TRBV10-3 with TRBJ2-1, with D perhaps matching TRBD1 (6 bases). V was trimmed by 7 bases and J by 7 bases, leaving 20 bases between them. The CDR3 has 15 residues. Germline-derived CDR1 and CDR2 are ENHRY and SYGVKD. The CDR3 DNA reads as TGTGCCATCATGAACGGGCAGGGGATTCGGAATGAGCAGTTCTTC. Its protein product is CAIMNGQGIRNEQFF.

This sequence joins TRBV13 and TRBJ1-2; D unresolved. CDR1 and CDR2 (germline): PRHDT, FYEKMQ (reference sequence). This CDR3 is 16 amino acids long. V was shortened by 2 bases and J by 6 bases, with 19 bases between the two germline ends. The CDR3 loop reads CASSLRPRVSEHGYTF. The CDR3 DNA sequence: TGTGCCAGCAGCTTAAGGCCCCGCGTCAGCGAGCATGGCTACACCTTC.

The chain combines TRBV6-6 with TRBJ2-7; D unresolved. The CDR3 is 15 amino acids. Trimming left V 0 bases short and J 0 bases short, with 9 bases between. Per germline, CDR1 MNHNY and CDR2 SVGAGI (reference sequence). Written as DNA, the CDR3 is TGTGCCAGCAGTTACTCTGGCGGTTTCTCCTACGAGCAGTACTTC. Its translation is CASSYSGGFSYEQYF.

The CDR3 DNA reads TGCAGCGTTGAGAGTGGAGAGACCCAGTACTTC. This gives the protein CSVESGETQYF. V usage is TRBV29-1 and J usage is TRBJ2-5, with D uncertain. The V end was cut by 3 bases, the J end by 4 bases, with 6 bases between. The CDR3 covers 11 residues. From germline, CDR1 is SQVTM and CDR2 ANQGSEA.

The chain uses TRBV6-6 and TRBJ2-7; TRBD1 matches 10 bases. The germline CDR1 and CDR2 sequences are MNHNY and SVGAGI (reference sequence). V trimming: 6 bases; J trimming: 5 bases; junction bases outside the gene matches: 10. The CDR3 runs 15 residues. The CDR3 DNA follows: TGTGCCAGCAGCGGCCGTGGACAGGGGGACCACGAGCAGTACTTC. Its translation: CASSGRGQGDHEQYF.

Notes on this clone: Other nucleotide sequences from this sample produce the same CDR3. This rearrangement joins TRBV29-1 to TRBJ2-1, with D maybe TRBD1 (7 bases). The CDR3 has 13 residues. Germline V CDR1 and CDR2: SQVTM, ANQGSEA. V lost 4 bases, J lost 5 bases, and 12 bases lay in between. The CDR3 DNA reads as TGCAGCGTTGGTACAGGGGAGGACAATGAGCAGTTCTTC. Translation gives CSVGTGEDNEQFF.

The V gene is TRBV2, the J gene TRBJ1-2, with 9 bases identical to TRBD1. The CDR3 contains 14 residues. Germline V gene sequence: CDR1 SNHLY, CDR2 FYNNEI. J was trimmed by 4 bases and V by 8 bases; bases with no gene match: 8. CDR3 sequence: CASWGTGSLYGYTF. The CDR3 coding sequence is TGTGCCAGCTGGGGGACAGGGTCCCTCTATGGCTACACCTTC.

This chain links TRBV30 with TRBJ2-7; no firm D call. Germline V gene sequence: CDR1 GTSNPN, CDR2 SVGIG (reference sequence). Trimming pared 1 base from V and 2 bases from J, leaving 9 bases between. This CDR3 contains 13 residues. The CDR3 sequence is CAWSGRPPYEQYF. The CDR3 coding sequence is TGTGCCTGGAGTGGGCGGCCCCCCTACGAGCAGTACTTC.

This chain links TRBV5-1 with TRBJ2-3, with 7 nucleotides matching TRBD1. CDR3 length: 15 amino acids. Per germline, CDR1 SGHRS and CDR2 YFSETQ. The V and J ends lost 0 bases and 1 base, in that order; junction bases with no gene match: 2. The CDR3 region is CASSLEDRRTDTQYF. CDR3 DNA sequence: TGCGCCAGCAGCTTGGAGGACAGGCGCACAGATACGCAGTATTTT.

The CDR3 DNA is TGCAGCGTTGAAGAAGGGGGACGCTATGGCTACACCTTC. Its protein is CSVEEGGRYGYTF. The chain has TRBV29-1 and TRBJ1-2; D might be TRBD1 (6 bases). This CDR3 spans 13 amino acids. Germline CDR1 SQVTM, CDR2 ANQGSEA. Trimming pared 0 bases from V and 4 bases from J, leaving 9 bases between.

The chain uses TRBV28 and TRBJ2-2, with 10 bases aligning to TRBD1. Germline assignment: CDR1 MDHEN and CDR2 SYDVKM. The V gene end was trimmed by 8 bases and the J gene end by 3 bases; junction bases not matched to a gene: 6. The CDR3 is 15 amino acids. The CDR3 sequence: CASYPGTGDTGELFF. CDR3 nucleotides: TGTGCCAGCTACCCCGGGACAGGGGACACCGGGGAGCTGTTTTTT.

The CDR3 here is CASGDWGPTEAFF. The CDR3 nucleotides read TGTGCCAGCGGGGATTGGGGGCCCACTGAAGCTTTCTTT. The rearrangement links TRBV27 to TRBJ1-1; maybe TRBD1 (6 bases). Trimming shortened V by 8 bases and J by 4 bases, and 14 bases separated the two germline ends. The CDR3 runs to 13 residues. Germline V lookup: CDR1 MNHEY, CDR2 SMNVEV (reference sequence).